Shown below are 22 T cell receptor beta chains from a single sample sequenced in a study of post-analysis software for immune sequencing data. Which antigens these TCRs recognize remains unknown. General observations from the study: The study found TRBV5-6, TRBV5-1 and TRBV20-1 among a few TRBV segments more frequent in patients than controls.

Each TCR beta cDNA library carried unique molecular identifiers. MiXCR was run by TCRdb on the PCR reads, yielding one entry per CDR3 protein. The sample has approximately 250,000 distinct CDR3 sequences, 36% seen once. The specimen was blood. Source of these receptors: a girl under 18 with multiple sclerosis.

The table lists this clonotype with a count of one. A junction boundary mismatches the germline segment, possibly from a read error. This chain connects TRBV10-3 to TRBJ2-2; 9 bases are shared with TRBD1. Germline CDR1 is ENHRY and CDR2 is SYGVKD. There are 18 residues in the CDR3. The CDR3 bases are TGTGCCGTCAGTGAGACCTGGGACAGGGCAGGGGACACCGGGGAGCTGTTTTTT. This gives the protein CAVSETWDRAGDTGELFF.

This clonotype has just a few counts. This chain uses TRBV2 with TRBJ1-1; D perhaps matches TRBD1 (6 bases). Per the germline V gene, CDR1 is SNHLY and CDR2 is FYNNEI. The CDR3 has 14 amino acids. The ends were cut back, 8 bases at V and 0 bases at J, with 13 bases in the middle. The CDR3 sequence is CASPDSVLNTEAFF. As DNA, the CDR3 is TGTGCCAGCCCGGACAGTGTCTTGAACACTGAAGCTTTCTTT.

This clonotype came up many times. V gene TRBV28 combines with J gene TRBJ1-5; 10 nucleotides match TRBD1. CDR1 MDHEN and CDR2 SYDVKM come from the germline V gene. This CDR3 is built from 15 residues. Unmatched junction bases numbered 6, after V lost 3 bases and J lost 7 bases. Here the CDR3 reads CASSLGTGVGQPQHF. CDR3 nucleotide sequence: TGTGCCAGCAGTTTGGGGACAGGGGTGGGCCAGCCCCAGCATTTT.

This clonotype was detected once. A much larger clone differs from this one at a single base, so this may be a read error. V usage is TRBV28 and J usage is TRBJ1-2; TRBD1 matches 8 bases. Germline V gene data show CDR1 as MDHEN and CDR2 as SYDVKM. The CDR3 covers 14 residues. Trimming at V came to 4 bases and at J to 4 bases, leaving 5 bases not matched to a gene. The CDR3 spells CASSSGQACYGYTF. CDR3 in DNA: TGTGCCAGCAGTTCGGGACAGGCATGCTATGGCTACACCTTC.

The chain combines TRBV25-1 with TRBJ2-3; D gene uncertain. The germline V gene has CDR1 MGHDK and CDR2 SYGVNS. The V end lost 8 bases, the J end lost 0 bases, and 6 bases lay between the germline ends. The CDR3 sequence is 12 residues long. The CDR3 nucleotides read TGTGCCAGCGCTACTAGCACAGATACGCAGTATTTT. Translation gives CASATSTDTQYF.

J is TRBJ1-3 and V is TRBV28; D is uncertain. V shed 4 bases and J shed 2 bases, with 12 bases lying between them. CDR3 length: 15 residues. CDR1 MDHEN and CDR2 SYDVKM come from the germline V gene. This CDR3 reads CASSSLVKAGNTIYF. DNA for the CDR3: TGTGCCAGCAGTTCCCTAGTGAAGGCTGGAAACACCATATATTTT.

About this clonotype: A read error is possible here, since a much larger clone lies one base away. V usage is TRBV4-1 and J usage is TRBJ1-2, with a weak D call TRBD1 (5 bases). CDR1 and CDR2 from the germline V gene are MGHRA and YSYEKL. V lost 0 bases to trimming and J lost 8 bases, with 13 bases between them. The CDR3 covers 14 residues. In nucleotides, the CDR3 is TGCGCCAGCAGCCAAGATCCAGGGAGGGTAGGCTACACCTTC. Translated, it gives CASSQDPGRVGYTF.

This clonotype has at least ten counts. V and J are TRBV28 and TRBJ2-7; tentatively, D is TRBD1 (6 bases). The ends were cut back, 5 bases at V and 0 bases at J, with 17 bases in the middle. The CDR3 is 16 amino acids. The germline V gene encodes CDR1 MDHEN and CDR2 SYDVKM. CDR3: CASSTQDSLHSYEQYF. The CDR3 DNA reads TGTGCCAGCAGTACCCAGGACAGCCTCCACTCCTACGAGCAGTACTTC.

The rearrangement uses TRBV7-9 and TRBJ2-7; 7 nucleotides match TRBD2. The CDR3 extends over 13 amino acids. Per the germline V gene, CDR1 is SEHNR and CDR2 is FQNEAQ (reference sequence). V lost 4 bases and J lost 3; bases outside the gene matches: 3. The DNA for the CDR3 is TGTGCCAGCAGCTACGGGACTATCTACGAGCAGTACTTC. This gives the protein CASSYGTIYEQYF.

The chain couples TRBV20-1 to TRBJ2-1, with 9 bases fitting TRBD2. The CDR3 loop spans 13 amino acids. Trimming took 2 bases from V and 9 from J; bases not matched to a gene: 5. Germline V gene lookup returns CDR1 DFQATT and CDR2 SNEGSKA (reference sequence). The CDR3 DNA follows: TGCAGTGCTAGATATAGCGGGAGTGGTGAGCAGTTCTTC. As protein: CSARYSGSGEQFF.

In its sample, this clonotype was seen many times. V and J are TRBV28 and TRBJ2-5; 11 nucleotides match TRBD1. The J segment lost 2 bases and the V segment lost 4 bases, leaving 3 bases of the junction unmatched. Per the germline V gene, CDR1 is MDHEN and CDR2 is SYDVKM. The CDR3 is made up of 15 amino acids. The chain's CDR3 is CASSSGQGGQETQYF. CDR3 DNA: TGTGCCAGCAGTTCGGGACAGGGGGGGCAAGAGACCCAGTACTTC.

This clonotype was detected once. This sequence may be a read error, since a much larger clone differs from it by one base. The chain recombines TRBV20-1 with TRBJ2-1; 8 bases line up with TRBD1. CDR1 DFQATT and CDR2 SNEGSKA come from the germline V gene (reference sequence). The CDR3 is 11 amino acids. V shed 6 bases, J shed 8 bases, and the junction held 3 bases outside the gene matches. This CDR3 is CSAMTGDEQFF. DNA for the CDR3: TGCAGTGCCATGACAGGGGATGAGCAGTTCTTC.

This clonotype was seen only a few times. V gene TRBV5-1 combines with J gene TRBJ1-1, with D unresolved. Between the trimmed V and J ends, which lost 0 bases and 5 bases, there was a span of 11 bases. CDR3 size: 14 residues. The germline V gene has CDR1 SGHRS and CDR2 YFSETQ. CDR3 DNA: TGCGCCAGCAGCTTGGGGTGGGTTGGGACTGAAGCTTTCTTT. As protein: CASSLGWVGTEAFF. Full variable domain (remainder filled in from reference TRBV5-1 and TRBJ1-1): KAGVTQTPRYLIKTRGQQVTLSCSPISGHRSVSWYQQTPGQGLQFLFEYFSETQRNKGNFPGRFSGRQFSNSRSEMNVSTLELGDSALYLCASSLGWVGTEAFFGQGTRLTVV.

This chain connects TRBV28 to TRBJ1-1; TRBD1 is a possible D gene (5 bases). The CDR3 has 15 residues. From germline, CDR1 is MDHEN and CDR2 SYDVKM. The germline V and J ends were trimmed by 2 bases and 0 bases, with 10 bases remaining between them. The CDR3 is CASSLGGAMNTEAFF. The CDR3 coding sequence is TGTGCCAGCAGTTTAGGGGGAGCAATGAACACTGAAGCTTTCTTT.

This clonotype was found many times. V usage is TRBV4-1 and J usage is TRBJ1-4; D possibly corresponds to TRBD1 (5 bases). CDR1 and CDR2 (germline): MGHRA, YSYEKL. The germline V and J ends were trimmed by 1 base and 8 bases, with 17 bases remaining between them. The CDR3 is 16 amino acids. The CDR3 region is CASSQGFVLGEEKLFF. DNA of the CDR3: TGCGCCAGCAGCCAAGGGTTTGTCCTAGGGGAGGAAAAACTGTTTTTT.

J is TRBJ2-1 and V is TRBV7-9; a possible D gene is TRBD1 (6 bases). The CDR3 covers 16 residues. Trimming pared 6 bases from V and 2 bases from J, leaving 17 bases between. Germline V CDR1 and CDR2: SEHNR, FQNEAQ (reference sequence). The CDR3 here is CASRAPGVSTYNEQFF. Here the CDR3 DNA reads TGTGCCAGCAGAGCTCCAGGGGTGAGCACCTACAATGAGCAGTTCTTC.

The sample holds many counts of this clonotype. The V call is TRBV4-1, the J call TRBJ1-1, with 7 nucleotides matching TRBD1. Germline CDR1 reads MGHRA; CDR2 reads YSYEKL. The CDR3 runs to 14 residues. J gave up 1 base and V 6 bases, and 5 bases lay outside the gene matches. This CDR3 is CASRVTGRNTEAFF. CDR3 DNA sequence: TGCGCCAGCAGAGTGACAGGGAGGAACACTGAAGCTTTCTTT.

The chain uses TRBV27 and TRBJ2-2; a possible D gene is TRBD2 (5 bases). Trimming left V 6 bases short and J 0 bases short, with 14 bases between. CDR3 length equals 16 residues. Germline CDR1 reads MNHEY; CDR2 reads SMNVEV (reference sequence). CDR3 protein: CASSREGLANTGELFF. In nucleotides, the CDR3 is TGTGCCAGCAGCCGCGAAGGACTCGCGAACACCGGGGAGCTGTTTTTT.

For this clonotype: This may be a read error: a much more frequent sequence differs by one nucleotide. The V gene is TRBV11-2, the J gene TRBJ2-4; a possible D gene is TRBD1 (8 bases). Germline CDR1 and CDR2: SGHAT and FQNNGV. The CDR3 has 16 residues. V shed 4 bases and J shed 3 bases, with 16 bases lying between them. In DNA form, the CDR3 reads TGTGCCAGCAGCTATTCAACAGGGGGGGTCAAAAACATTCAGTACTTC. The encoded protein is CASSYSTGGVKNIQYF.

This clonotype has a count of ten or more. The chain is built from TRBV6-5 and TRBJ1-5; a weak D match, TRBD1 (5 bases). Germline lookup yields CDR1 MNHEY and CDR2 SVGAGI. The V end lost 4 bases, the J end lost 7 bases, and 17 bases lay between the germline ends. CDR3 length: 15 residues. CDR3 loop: CASSFVVRAGQPQHF. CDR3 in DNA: TGTGCCAGCAGTTTCGTCGTCAGGGCTGGGCAGCCCCAGCATTTT.

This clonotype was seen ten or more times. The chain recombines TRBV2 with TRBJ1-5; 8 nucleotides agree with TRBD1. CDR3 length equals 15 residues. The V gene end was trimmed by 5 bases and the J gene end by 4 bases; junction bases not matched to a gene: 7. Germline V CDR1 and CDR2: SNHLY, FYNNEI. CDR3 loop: CASSSPGGRNQPQHF. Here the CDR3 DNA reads TGTGCCAGCAGTTCACCAGGGGGCAGGAATCAGCCCCAGCATTTT. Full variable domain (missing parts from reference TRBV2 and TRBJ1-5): EPEVTQTPSHQVTQMGQEVILRCVPISNHLYFYWYRQILGQKVEFLVSFYNNEISEKSEIFDDQFSVERPDGSNFTLKIRSTKLEDSAMYFCASSSPGGRNQPQHFGDGTRLSIL.

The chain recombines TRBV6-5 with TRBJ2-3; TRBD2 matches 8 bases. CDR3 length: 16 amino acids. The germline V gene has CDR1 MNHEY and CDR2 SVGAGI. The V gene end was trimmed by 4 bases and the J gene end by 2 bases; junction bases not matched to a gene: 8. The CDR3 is CASSSRRGAATDTQYF. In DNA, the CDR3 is TGTGCCAGCAGTTCTCGGCGGGGGGCCGCCACAGATACGCAGTATTTT.